A single sample is the source of the 30 T cell receptor beta chains below, sequenced in a study of blood T cell repertoires in COVID-19. Data came from immunoSEQ multiplex PCR; TCRdb stores just in-frame clones and leaves some out. The sample has about 120,000 clones, almost 90% seen once. Sequenced input: peripheral blood. Receptor source: a woman aged 60-75 years with COVID-19, enrolled during active disease.

The genes are TRBV10-3 and TRBJ2-1, with a possible D match to TRBD1 (5 bases). Germline CDR1 is ENHRY and CDR2 is SYGVKD. CDR3 length equals 13 residues. The V gene lost 4 bases and the J gene lost 9 bases, with 13 bases spanning the gap. This CDR3 is CAISGGPGTEQFF. CDR3 in DNA: TGTGCCATCAGTGGGGGCCCTGGCACTGAGCAGTTCTTC.

V usage is TRBV7-6 and J usage is TRBJ1-4; 8 nucleotides agree with TRBD1. The V and J ends lost 1 base and 0 bases, in that order; junction bases with no gene match: 16. The CDR3 is 21 residues long. Per germline, CDR1 SGHVS and CDR2 FNYEAQ. CDR3 sequence reads: CASSLGTGISVFLSTNEKLFF. The CDR3 DNA reads TGTGCCAGCAGCTTAGGGACAGGGATTTCGGTTTTCCTCTCAACTAATGAAAAACTGTTTTTT. The full variable domain, completed using reference TRBV7-6 and TRBJ1-4, is GAGVSQSPRYKVTKRGQDVALRCDPISGHVSLYWYRQALGQGPEFLTYFNYEAQQDKSGLPNDRFSAERPEGSISTLTIQRTEQRDSAMYRCASSLGTGISVFLSTNEKLFFGSGTQLSVL.

V gene TRBV5-5 combines with J gene TRBJ2-7, with D perhaps matching TRBD1 (5 bases). Germline lookup yields CDR1 SGHKS and CDR2 YYEKEE (reference sequence). The CDR3 loop spans 13 amino acids. The V and J ends lost 3 bases and 0 bases respectively, with 7 bases between them. CDR3 coding DNA: TGTGCCAGCAGCTGGGGCATCTCCTACGAGCAGTACTTC. It codes for CASSWGISYEQYF.

The chain couples TRBV10-3 to TRBJ2-7, with 9 bases aligning to TRBD2. The CDR3 has 14 residues. J lost 2 bases, V lost 4 bases, and 3 bases had no gene match. Germline V CDR1 and CDR2: ENHRY, SYGVKD. The CDR3 region is CAISGAGGPYEQYF. CDR3 sequence (DNA): TGTGCCATCAGTGGAGCGGGGGGCCCCTACGAGCAGTACTTC.

The V call is TRBV18, the J call TRBJ1-2; 7 bases fit TRBD1. Germline V gives CDR1 KGHSH, CDR2 LQKENI. The CDR3 length is 11 residues. Losses at the gene ends were 8 bases for V and 7 bases for J; bases not matched to a gene: 4. The CDR3 nucleotides read TGTGCCAGCCGCGGGGACAGTGGCTACACCTTC. The encoded protein is CASRGDSGYTF.

V gene TRBV11-2 combines with J gene TRBJ1-1; D possibly corresponds to TRBD1 (6 bases). V was shortened by 1 base and J by 4 bases, with 13 bases between the two germline ends. Germline V gives CDR1 SGHAT, CDR2 FQNNGV. The length of the CDR3 is 15 residues. The CDR3 spells CASSLAGGMTTEAFF. The CDR3 bases are TGTGCCAGCAGCTTAGCGGGGGGCATGACCACTGAAGCTTTCTTT.

This clone appeared a single time. This rearrangement joins TRBV5-8 to TRBJ2-5; tentative D call: TRBD2 (5 bases). Between the trimmed V and J ends, which lost 0 bases and 7 bases, there was a span of 13 bases. Looked up from germline, CDR1 is SGHTS and CDR2 is YDEGEE. The CDR3 runs to 14 residues. CDR3 protein: CASSLAVGSGTQYF. The CDR3 nucleotides are TGTGCCAGCAGCTTGGCCGTGGGGAGTGGGACCCAGTACTTC.

The J gene is TRBJ1-6, the V gene TRBV28; D is possibly TRBD1 (5 bases). The CDR3 spans 14 residues. Trimming shortened V by 3 bases and J by 7 bases, and 10 bases separated the two germline ends. From germline, CDR1 is MDHEN and CDR2 SYDVKM. The CDR3 sequence is CASSFDSWNSPLHF. In nucleotides, the CDR3 is TGTGCCAGCAGTTTTGACAGTTGGAATTCACCCCTCCACTTT.

The chain recombines TRBV5-1 with TRBJ1-3; 7 nucleotides line up with TRBD1. The CDR3 has 16 amino acids. The germline V gene has CDR1 SGHRS and CDR2 YFSETQ. V lost 2 bases, J lost 2 bases, and 7 bases stayed unmatched. The CDR3 protein is CASSLYRGMAGNTIYF. The DNA for the CDR3 is TGCGCCAGCAGCTTATACAGGGGTATGGCTGGAAACACCATATATTTT.

The chain employs TRBV27 and TRBJ1-3, with D hard to call. The ends were cut back, 5 bases at V and 10 bases at J, with 24 bases in the middle. Germline CDR1 MNHEY, CDR2 SMNVEV (reference sequence). The CDR3 has 16 amino acids. The CDR3 bases are TGTGCCAGCAGTGCAAAAAGCCTTTTATCCCCGGGAACCATATATTTT. It yields the protein CASSAKSLLSPGTIYF.

The CDR3 loop reads CASSLKVVGKYSYNSPLHF. DNA for the CDR3: TGTGCCAGCAGCCTTAAGGTAGTGGGCAAGTACTCCTATAATTCACCCCTCCACTTT. This chain uses TRBV14 with TRBJ1-6; no definite D call. The length of the CDR3 is 19 residues. V lost 4 bases and J lost 0, with 19 bases in between. CDR1 is SGHDN, CDR2 FVKESK, per germline.

In this sample, this clone turned up once. The chain carries TRBV19 and TRBJ2-2, with 13 bases lining up with TRBD2. V lost 5 bases and J lost 4; bases outside the gene matches: 4. Germline values: CDR1 LNHDA, CDR2 SQIVND (reference sequence). The CDR3 runs to 16 residues. The CDR3 sequence is CASSPWTSGGTGELFF. The CDR3 DNA is TGTGCCAGTAGTCCCTGGACTAGCGGGGGCACCGGGGAGCTGTTTTTT.

The genes are TRBV28 and TRBJ2-7; 7 positions agree with TRBD1. Germline V gene lookup returns CDR1 MDHEN and CDR2 SYDVKM. V gave up 5 bases and J gave up 4 bases; unmatched junction bases: 11. The CDR3 has 15 amino acids. CDR3 region: CASSNGQAKWYEQYF. DNA of the CDR3: TGTGCCAGCAGTAACGGACAGGCGAAGTGGTACGAGCAGTACTTC.

The chain uses TRBV3-1 (or the pseudogene TRBV3-2) and TRBJ2-7, with D perhaps matching TRBD1 (6 bases). This CDR3 is 17 amino acids long. Trimming shortened V by 2 bases and J by 2 bases, and 19 bases separated the two germline ends. Per the germline V gene, CDR1 is LGHDT and CDR2 is YNNKEL (reference sequence). The CDR3 DNA follows: TGTGCCAGCAGCCAAACAAAAACAGGGCCGTGGACCTACGAGCAGTACTTC. This sequence encodes CASSQTKTGPWTYEQYF.

This chain links TRBV9 with TRBJ2-1; 10 nucleotides line up with TRBD1. The CDR3 has 17 residues. Unmatched junction bases numbered 9, after V lost 3 bases and J lost 3 bases. Germline CDR1 and CDR2: SGDLS and YYNGEE. CDR3 sequence: CASSGGQGYSNYNEQFF. The CDR3 DNA reads TGTGCCAGCAGCGGGGGACAGGGGTATTCTAACTACAATGAGCAGTTCTTC.

The chain uses TRBV5-1 and TRBJ1-5; TRBD1 is a possible D gene (6 bases). V was clipped by 0 bases and J by 6 bases, with 13 bases between them. CDR1 and CDR2 from the germline V gene are SGHRS and YFSETQ. The CDR3 totals 15 residues. CDR3 protein: CASSLAGGHAQPQHF. The CDR3 region has the DNA TGCGCCAGCAGCTTGGCGGGGGGACATGCTCAGCCCCAGCATTTT. The full variable domain, with the rest looked up from reference TRBV5-1 and TRBJ1-5, is KAGVTQTPRYLIKTRGQQVTLSCSPISGHRSVSWYQQTPGQGLQFLFEYFSETQRNKGNFPGRFSGRQFSNSRSEMNVSTLELGDSALYLCASSLAGGHAQPQHFGDGTRLSIL.

The chain uses TRBV18 and TRBJ1-2; the D gene is possibly TRBD1 (6 bases). The germline CDR1 and CDR2 sequences are KGHSH and LQKENI. The CDR3 loop spans 15 amino acids. Between the trimmed V and J ends, which lost 0 bases and 8 bases, there was a span of 16 bases. CDR3 protein: CASSPPAGGALGYTF. CDR3 DNA: TGTGCCAGCTCACCACCGGCCGGGGGGGCGCTCGGCTACACCTTC.

This clone was detected only once. The gene calls are TRBV6-2 or TRBV6-3 and TRBJ2-7, with D possibly matching TRBD2 (6 bases). The CDR3 length is 15 residues. V lost 2 bases and J lost 0, with 11 bases in between. Germline loops: CDR1 MNHEY, CDR2 SVGEGT. CDR3 protein: CASSYPRGISYEQYF. The DNA for the CDR3 is TGTGCCAGCAGTTACCCACGGGGGATCTCCTACGAGCAGTACTTC.

This clone was recorded a few times. The chain joins TRBV5-6 to TRBJ1-3; TRBD1 is a possible D gene (6 bases). The CDR3 has 15 residues. CDR1 SGHDT and CDR2 YYEEEE come from the germline V gene. V lost 4 bases and J lost 6, with 17 bases in between. The CDR3 is CASSRRTAFVNTIYF. DNA of the CDR3: TGTGCCAGCAGCAGAAGGACAGCTTTTGTAAACACCATATATTTT.

The chain is built from TRBV11-2 and TRBJ1-2, with 11 bases matching TRBD1. This CDR3 is 15 amino acids long. Unmatched junction bases numbered 7, after V lost 5 bases and J lost 5 bases. Germline CDR1 reads SGHAT; CDR2 reads FQNNGV. DNA of the CDR3: TGTGCCAGCAGCCGGACAGGGGGCGCGGAATATGGCTACACCTTC. Protein product: CASSRTGGAEYGYTF.

This chain's CDR3 is CASSPAGDSGEQYF. CDR3 coding DNA: TGTGCCAGCTCACCCGCAGGGGACAGCGGGGAGCAGTACTTC. The chain combines TRBV18 with TRBJ2-7; a weak D match, TRBD1 (7 bases). The CDR3 sequence is 14 residues long. Looked up from germline, CDR1 is KGHSH and CDR2 is LQKENI. Trimming stripped 3 bases from V and 7 bases from J, with 16 bases between.

This clone is a singleton in its sample. The V and J genes are TRBV30 and TRBJ2-1; D may be TRBD2 (5 bases). The V end was cut by 0 bases, the J end by 3 bases, with 9 bases between. In germline, CDR1 is GTSNPN, CDR2 SVGIG (reference sequence). The CDR3 spans 14 residues. The CDR3 is CAWSVRGLYNEQFF. DNA for the CDR3: TGTGCCTGGAGTGTACGGGGTCTCTACAATGAGCAGTTCTTC. Combining the CDR3 with reference TRBV30 and TRBJ2-1 gives the whole variable domain SQTIHQWPATLVQPVGSPLSLECTVEGTSNPNLYWYRQAAGRGLQLLFYSVGIGQISSEVPQNLSASRPQDRQFILSSKKLLLSDSGFYLCAWSVRGLYNEQFFGPGTRLTVL.

This clone appeared a few times. The V and J genes are TRBV7-6 and TRBJ2-7; TRBD1 matches at 8 bases. Unmatched junction bases numbered 7, after V lost 2 bases and J lost 4 bases. Germline loops: CDR1 SGHVS, CDR2 FNYEAQ. This CDR3 is built from 15 residues. CDR3 in amino acids: CASSLRGGDRYEQYF. In DNA form, the CDR3 reads TGTGCCAGCAGCTTAAGGGGCGGGGACAGGTACGAGCAGTACTTC.

The chain carries TRBV29-1 and TRBJ1-5; TRBD1 agrees at 7 bases. The trim removed 6 bases at V and 6 bases at J, leaving 11 bases unmatched. From germline, CDR1 is SQVTM and CDR2 ANQGSEA. The CDR3 runs 14 residues. CDR3 amino acids: CSVQPTGPGQPQHF. Here the CDR3 DNA reads TGCAGCGTGCAGCCGACAGGGCCGGGTCAGCCCCAGCATTTT.

The chain joins TRBV7-9 to TRBJ2-7, with TRBD1 as a possible D gene (5 bases). The germline V and J ends were trimmed by 1 base and 9 bases, with 10 bases remaining between them. Germline values: CDR1 SEHNR, CDR2 FQNEAQ (reference sequence). The CDR3 length is 12 residues. CDR3 region: CASSLVQARQYF. The CDR3 DNA is TGTGCCAGCAGCTTAGTACAGGCACGGCAGTACTTC. Using reference TRBV7-9 and TRBJ2-7 for the parts outside the CDR3, the full variable domain is DTGVSQNPRHKITKRGQNVTFRCDPISEHNRLYWYRQTLGQGPEFLTYFQNEAQLEKSRLLSDRFSAERPKGSFSTLEIQRTEQGDSAMYLCASSLVQARQYFGPGTRLTVT.

CDR3 nucleotide sequence: TGTGCCAGCAGCTTAGCGAGGGGGAACCCAGTCTATGGCTACACCTTC. The encoded protein is CASSLARGNPVYGYTF. V gene TRBV7-9 combines with J gene TRBJ1-2; TRBD1 is a possible D gene (6 bases). V was cut by 0 bases and J by 4 bases, with 15 bases left in between. The CDR3 has 16 amino acids. Germline V gene sequence: CDR1 SEHNR, CDR2 FQNEAQ (reference sequence).

The chain has TRBV10-3 and TRBJ1-2, with TRBD1 as a possible D gene (6 bases). Trimming took off 3 bases at V and 4 bases at J, with 12 bases between the two ends. The CDR3 sequence is 14 residues long. Germline loops: CDR1 ENHRY, CDR2 SYGVKD. CDR3 coding DNA: TGTGCCATCAGTGAAGGTGACAGGAGCTATGGCTACACCTTC. This gives the protein CAISEGDRSYGYTF.

This chain joins TRBV27 and TRBJ2-7; D perhaps matches TRBD1 (6 bases). V shed 4 bases and J shed 1 base, with 11 bases lying between them. CDR1 and CDR2 from the germline V gene are MNHEY and SMNVEV (reference sequence). This CDR3 has 14 residues. CDR3 bases: TGTGCCAGCAGTTGGGCAGGGGAATCCTACGAGCAGTACTTC. Amino acids: CASSWAGESYEQYF.

The rearrangement uses TRBV5-6 and TRBJ1-4, with TRBD1 matching over 9 bases. Germline CDR1 SGHDT, CDR2 YYEEEE. The CDR3 is 18 amino acids. V gave up 4 bases and J gave up 2 bases; unmatched junction bases: 12. The CDR3 coding sequence is TGTGCCAGCAGCCAGACAAGTACAGGGGGCTTTACTAATGAAAAACTGTTTTTT. This translates into CASSQTSTGGFTNEKLFF. The whole variable domain, remainder taken from reference TRBV5-6 and TRBJ1-4, is DAGVTQSPTHLIKTRGQQVTLRCSPKSGHDTVSWYQQALGQGPQFIFQYYEEEERQRGNFPDRFSGHQFPNYSSELNVNALLLGDSALYLCASSQTSTGGFTNEKLFFGSGTQLSVL.

DNA for the CDR3: TGTGCCAGCAGCCAGGGAGCCTTCGCGGCCTATGGCTACACCTTC. Amino acids: CASSQGAFAAYGYTF. The chain recombines TRBV3-1 (or the pseudogene TRBV3-2) with TRBJ1-2; D unclear. Trimming shortened V by 3 bases and J by 4 bases, and 15 bases separated the two germline ends. CDR1 is LGHDT and CDR2 is YNNKEL in the germline V gene (reference sequence). The CDR3 consists of 15 residues.